Following are 27 T cell receptor beta chains from one sample sequenced in a study of T-cell reconstitution after alpha-beta-depleted transplantation in children. It was with unique molecular identifiers that the TCRbeta library was prepared. Each CDR3 protein is one row after TCRdb ran MiXCR on the PCR reads. In the table there are around 600,000 distinct CDR3 sequences, around 16% of which are singletons. Source: PBMCs from the stem cell graft donor, taken from the stem cell graft. The receptors were gathered from a human donor who donated a stem cell graft to a child with acute myeloid leukemia.

Only a few counts were recorded for this clonotype. The rearrangement uses TRBV6-5 and TRBJ1-1; 9 positions agree with TRBD1. V dropped 4 bases and J dropped 5; count of bases not matched to a gene: 5. The CDR3 totals 14 residues. In germline, CDR1 is MNHEY, CDR2 SVGAGI. The CDR3 nucleotides read TGTGCCAGCAGTTCCAGGGACAGGGTTACTGAAGCTTTCTTT. It is translated as CASSSRDRVTEAFF.

This clonotype has at least ten counts. J is TRBJ1-4 and V is TRBV20-1; no reliable D call. Trimming left V 1 base short and J 2 bases short, with 11 bases between. This CDR3 has 15 amino acids. Germline V gene sequence: CDR1 DFQATT, CDR2 SNEGSKA (reference sequence). The CDR3 here is CSARGGIWTNEKLFF. The CDR3 nucleotides are TGCAGTGCTAGAGGTGGTATCTGGACTAATGAAAAACTGTTTTTT.

This clonotype was observed at least ten times. The CDR3 DNA reads as TGCGCGTCGCGGACAGGGGGCGATTCCGGGGAGCTGTTTTTT. It is translated as CASRTGGDSGELFF. The chain has TRBV29-1 and TRBJ2-2; TRBD1 matches 11 bases. Per germline, CDR1 SQVTM and CDR2 ANQGSEA. CDR3 size: 14 residues.

The chain recombines TRBV7-2 with TRBJ2-1; no reliable D call. CDR3 length: 16 amino acids. V was trimmed by 5 bases and J by 0 bases, leaving 14 bases between them. In germline, CDR1 is SGHTA, CDR2 FQGNSA. The CDR3: CASSTSLASSYNEQFF. CDR3 nucleotides: TGTGCCAGCAGCACCAGTTTAGCAAGCTCCTACAATGAGCAGTTCTTC. Based on the CDR3 plus reference TRBV7-2 and TRBJ2-1, the full variable domain is GAGVSQSPSNKVTEKGKDVELRCDPISGHTALYWYRQSLGQGLEFLIYFQGNSAPDKSGLPSDRFSAERTGGSVSTLTIQRTQQEDSAVYLCASSTSLASSYNEQFFGPGTRLTVL.

This clonotype was recorded many times. The chain recombines TRBV20-1 with TRBJ2-5; D is ambiguous. The CDR3 covers 13 residues. With 4 bases removed from V and 5 bases from J, the gap between germline ends came to 14 bases. The germline gives CDR1 DFQATT, CDR2 SNEGSKA (reference sequence). CDR3 region: CSAIISVGETQYF. DNA for the CDR3: TGCAGTGCTATCATTTCAGTGGGGGAGACCCAGTACTTC.

This clonotype was observed a handful of times. The chain joins TRBV5-1 to TRBJ2-2; D gene ambiguous. Per germline, CDR1 SGHRS and CDR2 YFSETQ. V lost 2 bases and J 2 bases, leaving 7 bases between the germline ends. This CDR3 has 14 amino acids. CDR3 in amino acids: CASSFQLNTGELFF. The CDR3 DNA reads TGCGCCAGCAGCTTCCAGCTAAACACCGGGGAGCTGTTTTTT. The complete variable domain, with remaining parts taken from reference TRBV5-1 and TRBJ2-2, reads KAGVTQTPRYLIKTRGQQVTLSCSPISGHRSVSWYQQTPGQGLQFLFEYFSETQRNKGNFPGRFSGRQFSNSRSEMNVSTLELGDSALYLCASSFQLNTGELFFGEGSRLTVL.

V usage is TRBV4-3 and J usage is TRBJ1-4; 8 nucleotides align to TRBD1. The CDR3 covers 18 residues. Germline loops: CDR1 LGHNA, CDR2 YSLEER. V dropped 0 bases and J dropped 4; count of bases not matched to a gene: 10. The CDR3 protein is CASSQDLPYRGINEKLFF. DNA for the CDR3: TGCGCCAGCAGCCAAGATTTGCCCTACAGGGGGATTAATGAAAAACTGTTTTTT.

This clonotype appeared many times. V gene TRBV7-9 combines with J gene TRBJ1-2, with TRBD1 identical over 7 bases. J lost 6 bases, V lost 4 bases, and 5 bases had no gene match. The CDR3 spans 13 residues. CDR1 SEHNR and CDR2 FQNEAQ come from the germline V gene (reference sequence). The CDR3 here is CASSSTGKDGYTF. CDR3 in DNA: TGTGCCAGCAGCTCGACAGGGAAGGATGGCTACACCTTC.

This clonotype was observed a few times. The chain carries TRBV20-1 and TRBJ1-3; TRBD1 matches 7 bases. Germline CDR1 and CDR2: DFQATT and SNEGSKA (reference sequence). The CDR3 spans 16 residues. After removal of 6 bases from V and 2 bases from J, the junction contained 13 bases not matched to a gene. CDR3 DNA: TGCAGTGCACGCGACCACAGGGGCCTCACTGGAAACACCATATATTTT. This codes for CSARDHRGLTGNTIYF.

There are many counts of this clonotype. The V call is TRBV7-8, the J call TRBJ2-2; possibly TRBD2 for D (6 bases). The CDR3 has 18 amino acids. Deletions cut 0 bases from V and 0 bases from J, with 14 bases between. Germline V gene sequence: CDR1 SGHVS, CDR2 FQNEAQ. CDR3 residues: CASSLAGGKDANTGELFF. The DNA for the CDR3 is TGTGCCAGCAGCTTAGCTGGCGGGAAGGACGCGAACACCGGGGAGCTGTTTTTT. Full variable domain (remainder filled in from reference TRBV7-8 and TRBJ2-2): GAGVSQSPRYKVAKRGQDVALRCDPISGHVSLFWYQQALGQGPEFLTYFQNEAQLDKSGLPSDRFFAERPEGSVSTLKIQRTQQEDSAVYLCASSLAGGKDANTGELFFGEGSRLTVL.

V is TRBV7-3 and J is TRBJ2-3; 9 bases agree with TRBD1. The germline V gene has CDR1 SGHTA and CDR2 FQGTGA. The V segment lost 4 bases and the J segment 3 bases; nucleotides outside the gene matches: 5. The CDR3 sequence is 15 residues long. In DNA, the CDR3 is TGTGCCAGCAGCTCAACAGGGGGCTCGACAGATACGCAGTATTTT. Its translation is CASSSTGGSTDTQYF.

The chain links TRBV7-9 to TRBJ2-7, with D unresolved. Germline V gives CDR1 SEHNR, CDR2 FQNEAQ (reference sequence). V shed 5 bases and J shed 2 bases, with 13 bases lying between them. The CDR3 covers 14 residues. DNA of the CDR3: TGTGCCAGCAGCCTAGGTGGAGCGACCTACGAGCAGTACGTC. Its translation: CASSLGGATYEQYV.

Comments on this clonotype: Sequence at one end of the junction differs from germline and may be a read error. The V gene is TRBV20-1, the J gene TRBJ1-6; D not resolved. Germline CDR1 reads DFQATT; CDR2 reads SNEGSKA (reference sequence). The CDR3 has 17 residues. The CDR3: CSARGGRESSSNSPLHF. The CDR3 coding sequence is TGCAGTGCTAGAGGAGGGAGGGAAAGCTCCTCTAATTCACCCCTCCACTTT.

There are a few counts of this clonotype. This chain joins TRBV12-3 or TRBV12-4 and TRBJ2-2; 9 bases agree with TRBD1. Unmatched junction bases numbered 6, after V lost 4 bases and J lost 6 bases. CDR3 length equals 15 residues. The CDR3 sequence is CASSSPGQGAGELFF. The CDR3 DNA reads as TGTGCCAGCAGTTCCCCGGGACAGGGCGCCGGGGAGCTGTTTTTT.

This clonotype has a count of ten or more. The V and J genes are TRBV6-5 and TRBJ2-7; D gene unclear. Germline CDR1 and CDR2: MNHEY and SVGAGI. V was shortened by 5 bases and J by 0 bases, with 11 bases between the two germline ends. The CDR3 extends over 14 amino acids. The CDR3 reads CASSPRSSSYEQYF. The CDR3 DNA sequence: TGTGCCAGCAGTCCTCGGAGTAGCTCCTACGAGCAGTACTTC.

This chain connects TRBV5-1 to TRBJ2-3; no clear D. With 0 bases removed from V and 0 bases from J, the gap between germline ends came to 11 bases. The CDR3 extends over 16 amino acids. Germline V gives CDR1 SGHRS, CDR2 YFSETQ. The CDR3 DNA reads TGCGCCAGCAGCTTGGAAGGCAGGCCTAGCACAGATACGCAGTATTTT. This sequence encodes CASSLEGRPSTDTQYF.

This clonotype showed up just a few times. The chain carries TRBV20-1 and TRBJ2-5, with 7 bases that match TRBD1. This CDR3 is built from 13 residues. The V segment lost 0 bases and the J segment 4 bases; nucleotides outside the gene matches: 2. Germline-derived CDR1 and CDR2 are DFQATT and SNEGSKA (reference sequence). CDR3 sequence: CSARDRGTETQYF. The DNA for the CDR3 is TGCAGTGCTAGAGACAGGGGGACAGAGACCCAGTACTTC.

This clonotype was found many times. V gene TRBV20-1 combines with J gene TRBJ1-1; 7 nucleotides align to TRBD1. V lost 0 bases to trimming and J lost 1 base; unmatched junction nucleotides: 2. The CDR3 has 14 residues. Germline V lookup: CDR1 DFQATT, CDR2 SNEGSKA (reference sequence). CDR3 in amino acids: CSARDDRENTEAFF. CDR3 nucleotide sequence: TGCAGTGCTAGAGACGACAGGGAGAACACTGAAGCTTTCTTT.

This clonotype occurred once. This chain connects TRBV7-3 to TRBJ2-3, with 8 positions matching TRBD2. This CDR3 is built from 15 residues. The germline CDR1 and CDR2 sequences are SGHTA and FQGTGA. V dropped 3 bases and J dropped 7; count of bases not matched to a gene: 9. The CDR3, as DNA: TGTGCCAGCAGCTTTACGGGGGGGGGTACATATACGCAGTATTTT. Translating gives CASSFTGGGTYTQYF.

This clonotype appeared many times. V is TRBV20-1 and J is TRBJ2-3; no clear D gene. In germline, CDR1 is DFQATT, CDR2 SNEGSKA (reference sequence). The germline V and J ends were trimmed by 7 bases and 2 bases, with 13 bases remaining between them. This CDR3 comprises 13 residues. CDR3 sequence (DNA): TGCAGTGAAGGTGGTAAACTCACAGATACGCAGTATTTT. Its protein product is CSEGGKLTDTQYF.

In its sample, this clonotype was seen a few times. This chain connects TRBV6-5 to TRBJ2-1; D may be TRBD1 (6 bases). V lost 6 bases, J lost 8 bases, and 11 bases lay in between. There are 12 residues in the CDR3. The germline V gene has CDR1 MNHEY and CDR2 SVGAGI. The CDR3, as DNA: TGTGCCAGCAGCCAGGACAGCCATGAGCAGTTCTTC. Translated, it gives CASSQDSHEQFF.

V gene TRBV12-3 or TRBV12-4 combines with J gene TRBJ2-2, with TRBD2 matching over 9 bases. Trimming at V came to 9 bases and at J to 2 bases, leaving 19 bases not matched to a gene. The CDR3 covers 19 residues. The CDR3 loop reads CASYKTGLAERLNTGELFF. The DNA of the CDR3 is TGTGCCAGTTATAAGACGGGACTAGCAGAACGACTTAACACCGGGGAGCTGTTTTTT.

This clonotype was seen a few times. V usage is TRBV20-1 and J usage is TRBJ2-7, with D tentatively TRBD1 (6 bases). The CDR3 has 16 amino acids. Germline V gene lookup returns CDR1 DFQATT and CDR2 SNEGSKA (reference sequence). V lost 0 bases and J lost 4, with 19 bases in between. As DNA, the CDR3 is TGCAGTGCTAGAGATCCCGACAGGAGCCTGGGGTACGAGCAGTACTTC. This translates into CSARDPDRSLGYEQYF.

A few counts support this clonotype. V and J are TRBV6-2 or TRBV6-3 and TRBJ2-3, with 8 bases lining up with TRBD2. The CDR3 length is 15 residues. Per the germline V gene, CDR1 is MNHEY and CDR2 is SVGEGT. The trim removed 6 bases at V and 2 bases at J, leaving 7 bases unmatched. CDR3 residues: CASRGAGANTDTQYF. Here the CDR3 DNA reads TGTGCCAGCAGGGGAGCGGGGGCAAACACAGATACGCAGTATTTT.

V usage is TRBV20-1 and J usage is TRBJ1-2, with a tentative D call TRBD1 (6 bases). This CDR3 region has 14 residues. Trimming took off 3 bases at V and 4 bases at J, with 15 bases between the two ends. CDR1 is DFQATT and CDR2 is SNEGSKA in the germline V gene (reference sequence). The CDR3 loop is CSARVGQTLYGYTF. The DNA of the CDR3 is TGCAGTGCTAGGGTCGGACAGACCCTCTATGGCTACACCTTC.

The chain joins TRBV12-3 or TRBV12-4 to TRBJ1-6; D remains unclear. V lost 1 base to trimming and J lost 15 bases, with 19 bases between them. The CDR3 has 15 amino acids. DNA for the CDR3: TGTGCCAGCAGTTTAGGAGGCCCTTCCGGGAGTCACCTCCACTTT. Residues: CASSLGGPSGSHLHF.

At least ten counts were recorded for this clonotype. V gene TRBV20-1 combines with J gene TRBJ2-3; unclear D gene. This CDR3 has 13 amino acids. CDR1 and CDR2 (germline): DFQATT, SNEGSKA (reference sequence). Trimming cost V 8 bases and J 4 bases, with 16 bases left between them. CDR3: CSRDRVHADTQYF. For the CDR3, the DNA is TGCAGTCGAGATAGGGTTCATGCAGATACGCAGTATTTT.